The 15 T cell receptor beta chains presented below share a single source sample, sequenced in a study of cytomegalovirus exposure and HLA in healthy donors. PCR amplification relied on 60 Vbeta primers (plus 13 Jbeta primers). Assay used: immunoSEQ multiplex PCR; TCRdb lists only in-frame clones, some missing. The table includes some 45,000 clones, roughly nine tenths detected once. Sequenced sample: PBMCs. The receptors shown here come from a woman between 35 and 50 years old in good health and CMV-seropositive.

The chain links TRBV19 to TRBJ1-5, with D tentatively TRBD1 (5 bases). The V gene's germline CDR1 is LNHDA and CDR2 SQIVND (reference sequence). Trimming took 7 bases from V and 4 from J, leaving 8 bases between them. The CDR3 runs 12 residues. CDR3 loop: CASKGVNQPQHF. DNA of the CDR3: TGTGCCAGTAAAGGGGTGAATCAGCCCCAGCATTTT.

This chain uses TRBV6-6 with TRBJ1-2; 7 nucleotides line up with TRBD1. This CDR3 comprises 14 residues. The V gene end was trimmed by 6 bases and the J gene end by 7 bases; junction bases not matched to a gene: 11. Looked up from germline, CDR1 is MNHNY and CDR2 is SVGAGI (reference sequence). CDR3: CASRAGGRYSGYTF. The DNA of the CDR3 is TGTGCCAGCAGGGCAGGGGGGAGGTACAGTGGCTACACCTTC.

The rearrangement links TRBV4-2 to TRBJ1-6, with D tentatively TRBD1 (5 bases). The CDR3 consists of 16 residues. V lost 4 bases, J lost 10 bases, and 20 bases lay in between. Germline lookup yields CDR1 LGHNA and CDR2 YNFKEQ. The CDR3 loop reads CASSPDGSREGSPLHF. The CDR3 bases are TGTGCCAGCAGCCCGGACGGTTCCCGGGAGGGGTCACCCCTCCACTTT.

The V gene is TRBV5-4, the J gene TRBJ1-4; TRBD1 matches at 9 bases. The CDR3 length is 16 residues. Per germline, CDR1 SGHNT and CDR2 YYREEE (reference sequence). The V and J ends lost 2 bases and 7 bases, in that order; junction bases with no gene match: 9. CDR3 in amino acids: CASSLTTGGIGEKLFF. The DNA for the CDR3 is TGTGCCAGCAGCTTAACTACAGGGGGCATCGGTGAAAAACTGTTTTTT.

This clone was found once. V usage is TRBV2 and J usage is TRBJ2-1; 14 nucleotides align to TRBD2. The CDR3 spans 19 residues. V trimming: 4 bases; J trimming: 6 bases; junction bases outside the gene matches: 14. Germline values: CDR1 SNHLY, CDR2 FYNNEI. CDR3 in DNA: TGTGCCAGCAGTGCGTCCAGGGCGACTAGCGGGGGGGCCTCCAATGAGCAGTTCTTC. Its translation: CASSASRATSGGASNEQFF.

The CDR3 nucleotides read TGTGCCACACCTACGGAGGGTCGAGGGGAGCTGTTTTTT. Amino acid sequence: CATPTEGRGELFF. This chain joins TRBV7-9 and TRBJ2-2, with a possible D match to TRBD2 (6 bases). Trimming took off 10 bases at V and 8 bases at J, with 17 bases between the two ends. CDR3 length equals 13 residues. Germline V CDR1 and CDR2: SEHNR, FQNEAQ (reference sequence).

The chain couples TRBV11-3 to TRBJ2-7, with 14 nucleotides matching TRBD2. V shed 3 bases and J 5 bases; nucleotides not matched to a gene: 12. This CDR3 is built from 18 residues. CDR1 is SGHNT, CDR2 YENEEA, per germline. The CDR3: CASSFSGTSGSTTNEQYF. The CDR3 bases are TGTGCCAGCAGCTTCTCCGGGACTAGCGGGAGCACTACAAACGAGCAGTACTTC.

This sequence joins TRBV21-1 and TRBJ1-2; the table assigns TRBD1, which was not confirmed against the DNA. TRBV21-1 is classified as a pseudogene. This CDR3 has 13 amino acids. The CDR3: CASSKPPRGGYTF. CDR3 bases: TGTGCCAGCAGCAAGCCCCCTAGGGGGGGCTACACCTTC.

The chain couples TRBV7-2 to TRBJ1-2, with a weak D call TRBD1 (5 bases). Germline lookup yields CDR1 SGHTA and CDR2 FQGNSA. The CDR3 contains 13 residues. The V gene lost 2 bases and the J gene lost 7 bases, with 11 bases spanning the gap. The CDR3 region has the DNA TGTGCCAGCAGCTTATGGGGGGAAGGTGGCTACACCTTC. Amino acids: CASSLWGEGGYTF.

The rearrangement links TRBV6-1 to TRBJ2-7, with D perhaps TRBD1 (6 bases). The germline V gene has CDR1 MNHNS and CDR2 SASEGT. There are 13 residues in the CDR3. V was clipped by 7 bases and J by 0 bases, with 10 bases between them. CDR3 nucleotides: TGTGCCAGCAAGCAGGGGAGCTCCTACGAGCAGTACTTC. It encodes CASKQGSSYEQYF.

The table lists this clone with a count of one. The rearrangement joins TRBV6-1 to TRBJ1-6, with 8 bases lining up with TRBD1. The CDR3 sequence is 15 residues long. After removal of 5 bases from V and 7 bases from J, the junction contained 7 bases not matched to a gene. Germline V gives CDR1 MNHNS, CDR2 SASEGT. This chain's CDR3 is CASSTQGQENSPLHF. The CDR3 DNA sequence: TGTGCCAGCAGTACCCAGGGACAGGAGAATTCACCCCTCCACTTT.

This sequence joins TRBV7-2 and TRBJ1-4, with D hard to call. Between the trimmed V and J ends, which lost 1 base and 4 bases, there was a span of 7 bases. Germline V gene data show CDR1 as SGHTA and CDR2 as FQGNSA. The CDR3 runs 14 residues. This chain's CDR3 is CASSLGLGNEKLFF. CDR3 bases: TGTGCCAGCAGCTTAGGACTTGGTAATGAAAAACTGTTTTTT.

The sample holds one count of this clone. The chain links TRBV14 to TRBJ2-7, with D perhaps matching TRBD1 (6 bases). Germline CDR1 is SGHDN and CDR2 is FVKESK. Trimming removed 2 bases from V and 8 bases from J, with 13 bases in between. The length of the CDR3 is 13 residues. The CDR3 loop is CASSQPGHIKQYF. The CDR3 DNA is TGTGCCAGCAGCCAACCGGGACACATAAAGCAGTACTTC.

The rearrangement uses TRBV4-1 and TRBJ2-7, with TRBD2 matching 7 bases. Germline assignment: CDR1 MGHRA and CDR2 YSYEKL. V lost 1 base to trimming and J lost 6 bases; unmatched junction nucleotides: 9. The CDR3 sequence is 15 residues long. The CDR3 protein is CASSQVWGEGCEQYF. The CDR3 DNA reads TGCGCCAGCAGCCAAGTTTGGGGGGAGGGTTGCGAGCAGTACTTC.

The gene calls are TRBV7-9 and TRBJ2-5; TRBD2 matches at 10 bases. Unmatched junction bases numbered 12, after V lost 1 base and J lost 1 base. Germline assignment: CDR1 SEHNR and CDR2 FQNEAQ (reference sequence). The CDR3 is made up of 19 amino acids. CDR3 nucleotides: TGTGCCAGCAGCTTAGTCCTAGCGGGAGTGTTTGCGGGCCAAGAGACCCAGTACTTC. Translated: CASSLVLAGVFAGQETQYF. Combining the CDR3 with reference TRBV7-9 and TRBJ2-5 gives the whole variable domain DTGVSQNPRHKITKRGQNVTFRCDPISEHNRLYWYRQTLGQGPEFLTYFQNEAQLEKSRLLSDRFSAERPKGSFSTLEIQRTEQGDSAMYLCASSLVLAGVFAGQETQYFGPGTRLLVL.